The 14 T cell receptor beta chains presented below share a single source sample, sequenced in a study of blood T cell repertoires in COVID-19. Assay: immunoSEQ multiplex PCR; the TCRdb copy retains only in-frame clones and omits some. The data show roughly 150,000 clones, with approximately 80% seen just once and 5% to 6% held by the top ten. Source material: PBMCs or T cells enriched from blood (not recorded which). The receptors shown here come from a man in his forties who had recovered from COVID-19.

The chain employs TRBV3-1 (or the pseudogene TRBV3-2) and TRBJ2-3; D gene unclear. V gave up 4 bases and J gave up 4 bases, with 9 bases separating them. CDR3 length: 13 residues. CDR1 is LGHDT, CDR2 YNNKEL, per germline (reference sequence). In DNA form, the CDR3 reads TGTGCCAGCAGCCTCCTAACGGCAGATACGCAGTATTTT. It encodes CASSLLTADTQYF.

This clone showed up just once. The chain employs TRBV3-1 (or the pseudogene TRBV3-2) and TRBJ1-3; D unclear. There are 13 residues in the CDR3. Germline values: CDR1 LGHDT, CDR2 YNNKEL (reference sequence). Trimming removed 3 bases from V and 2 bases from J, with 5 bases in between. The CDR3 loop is CASSQYTGNTIYF. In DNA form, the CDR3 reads TGTGCCAGCAGCCAGTATACTGGAAACACCATATATTTT.

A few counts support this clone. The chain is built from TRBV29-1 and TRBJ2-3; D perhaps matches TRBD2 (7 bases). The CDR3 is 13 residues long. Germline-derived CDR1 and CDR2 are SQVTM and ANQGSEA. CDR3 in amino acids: CSAGGGDTDTQYF. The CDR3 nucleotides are TGCAGTGCTGGCGGGGGCGACACAGATACGCAGTATTTT.

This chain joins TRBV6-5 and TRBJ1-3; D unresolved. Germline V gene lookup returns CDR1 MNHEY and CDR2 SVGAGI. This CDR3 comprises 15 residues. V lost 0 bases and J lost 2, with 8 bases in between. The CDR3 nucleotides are TGTGCCAGCAGTTACTCGATCGGGACTGGAAACACCATATATTTT. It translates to CASSYSIGTGNTIYF.

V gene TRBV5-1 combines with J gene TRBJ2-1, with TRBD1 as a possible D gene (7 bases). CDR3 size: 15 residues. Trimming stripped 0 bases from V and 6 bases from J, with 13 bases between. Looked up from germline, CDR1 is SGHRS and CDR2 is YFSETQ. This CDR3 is CASSLGPGGSNEQFF. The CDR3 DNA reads TGCGCCAGCAGCTTGGGCCCAGGGGGGTCCAATGAGCAGTTCTTC.

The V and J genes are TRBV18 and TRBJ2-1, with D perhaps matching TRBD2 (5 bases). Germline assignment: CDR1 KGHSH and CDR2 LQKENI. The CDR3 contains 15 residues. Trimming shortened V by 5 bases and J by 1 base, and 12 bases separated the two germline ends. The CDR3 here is CASSSLGSSYNEQFF. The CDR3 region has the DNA TGTGCCAGCTCATCGTTGGGGAGTTCCTACAATGAGCAGTTCTTC. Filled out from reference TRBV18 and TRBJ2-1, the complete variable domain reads NAGVMQNPRHLVRRRGQEARLRCSPMKGHSHVYWYRQLPEEGLKFMVYLQKENIIDESGMPKERFSAEFPKEGPSILRIQQVVRGDSAAYFCASSSLGSSYNEQFFGPGTRLTVL.

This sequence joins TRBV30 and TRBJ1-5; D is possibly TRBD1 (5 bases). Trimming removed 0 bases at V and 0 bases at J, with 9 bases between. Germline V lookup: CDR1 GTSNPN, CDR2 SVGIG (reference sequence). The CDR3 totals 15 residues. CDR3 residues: CAWSVAGLSNQPQHF. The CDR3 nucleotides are TGTGCCTGGAGTGTAGCGGGACTTAGCAATCAGCCCCAGCATTTT. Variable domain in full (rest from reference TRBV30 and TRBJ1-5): SQTIHQWPATLVQPVGSPLSLECTVEGTSNPNLYWYRQAAGRGLQLLFYSVGIGQISSEVPQNLSASRPQDRQFILSSKKLLLSDSGFYLCAWSVAGLSNQPQHFGDGTRLSIL.

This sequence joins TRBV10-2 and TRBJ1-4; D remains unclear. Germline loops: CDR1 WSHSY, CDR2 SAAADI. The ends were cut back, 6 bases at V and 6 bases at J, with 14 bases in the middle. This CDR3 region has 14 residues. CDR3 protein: CASRRPLRHEKLFF. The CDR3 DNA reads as TGCGCCAGCAGACGACCGCTGAGGCATGAAAAACTGTTTTTT.

As DNA, the CDR3 is TGTGCCAGCAGCGTTGACAGTTCTATGAACACTGAAGCTTTCTTT. Protein: CASSVDSSMNTEAFF. V is TRBV9 and J is TRBJ1-1, with a possible D match to TRBD1 (5 bases). In germline, CDR1 is SGDLS, CDR2 YYNGEE. Trimming left V 2 bases short and J 0 bases short, with 11 bases between. The CDR3 has 15 residues.

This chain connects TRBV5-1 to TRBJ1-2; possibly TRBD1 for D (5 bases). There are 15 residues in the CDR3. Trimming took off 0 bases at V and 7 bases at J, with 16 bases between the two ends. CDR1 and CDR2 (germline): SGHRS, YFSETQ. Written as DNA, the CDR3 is TGCGCCAGCAGCTTGGGGACAAGTCCCACTGGTGGCTACACCTTC. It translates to CASSLGTSPTGGYTF. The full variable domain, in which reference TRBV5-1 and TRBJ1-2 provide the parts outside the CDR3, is KAGVTQTPRYLIKTRGQQVTLSCSPISGHRSVSWYQQTPGQGLQFLFEYFSETQRNKGNFPGRFSGRQFSNSRSEMNVSTLELGDSALYLCASSLGTSPTGGYTFGSGTRLTVV.

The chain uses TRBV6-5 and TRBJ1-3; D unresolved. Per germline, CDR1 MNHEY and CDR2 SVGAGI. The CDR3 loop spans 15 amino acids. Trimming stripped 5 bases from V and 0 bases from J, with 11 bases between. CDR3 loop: CASSIGPPSGNTIYF. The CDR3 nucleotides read TGTGCCAGCAGTATCGGTCCCCCCTCTGGAAACACCATATATTTT.

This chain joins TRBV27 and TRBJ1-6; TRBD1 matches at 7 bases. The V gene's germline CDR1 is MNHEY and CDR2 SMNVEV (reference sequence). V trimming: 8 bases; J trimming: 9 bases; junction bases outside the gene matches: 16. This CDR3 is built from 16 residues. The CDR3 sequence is CASGSLPRGFSSPLHF. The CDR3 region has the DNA TGTGCCAGCGGTTCTTTACCCAGGGGGTTTAGTTCACCCCTCCACTTT.

The CDR3 spells CASSFPAGVNTGELFF. In DNA, the CDR3 is TGTGCCAGCAGCTTCCCGGCGGGGGTGAACACCGGGGAGCTGTTTTTT. The rearrangement links TRBV7-9 to TRBJ2-2, with TRBD2 identical over 7 bases. Germline V CDR1 and CDR2: SEHNR, FQNEAQ (reference sequence). The V gene end was trimmed by 3 bases and the J gene end by 1 base; junction bases not matched to a gene: 5. There are 16 residues in the CDR3.

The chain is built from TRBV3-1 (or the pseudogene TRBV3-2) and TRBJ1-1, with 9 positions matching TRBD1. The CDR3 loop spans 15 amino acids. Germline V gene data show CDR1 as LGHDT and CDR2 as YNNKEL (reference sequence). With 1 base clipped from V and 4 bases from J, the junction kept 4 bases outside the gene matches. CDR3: CASSQGTTGGTEAFF. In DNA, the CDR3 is TGTGCCAGCAGCCAAGGGACGACAGGGGGCACTGAAGCTTTCTTT.